One sample yielded the 5 T cell receptor beta chains listed below, sequenced in a study of T cell changes during pregnancy in multiple sclerosis (dated by TCRdb to the late 2010s). Libraries were made using the immunoSEQ multiplex PCR assay. The clones in this table, taken by TCRdb from immuneACCESS, are in-frame only. Not every clone is retained; where verified, under half of the shortfall comes from an unresolved V gene, and the cause of the rest is unknown. This sample lists 91,000 or so clones; around 93% were detected once. 0.99% of the sample goes to the ten largest clones. The sequences come from peripheral blood, collected after pregnancy. The source of these receptors is a female donor with multiple sclerosis, enrolled in a pregnancy study.

V gene TRBV9 combines with J gene TRBJ1-1, with 7 bases matching TRBD1. The CDR3 has 16 residues. CDR1 SGDLS and CDR2 YYNGEE come from the germline V gene. Trimming at V came to 0 bases and at J to 5 bases, leaving 10 bases not matched to a gene. DNA of the CDR3: TGTGCCAGCAGCGTAGACCCGGACAGGATGCAGACTGAAGCTTTCTTT. Translation: CASSVDPDRMQTEAFF.

The V and J genes are TRBV2 and TRBJ2-7; possibly TRBD1 for D (5 bases). The CDR3 totals 14 residues. Trimming pared 6 bases from V and 0 bases from J, leaving 12 bases between. Germline CDR1 is SNHLY and CDR2 is FYNNEI. CDR3: CASRATASSYEQYF. The CDR3 DNA is TGTGCCAGCAGGGCGACAGCCAGCTCCTACGAGCAGTACTTC.

The rearrangement uses TRBV6-4 and TRBJ2-1; 13 bases are shared with TRBD2. The junction had 10 bases not matched to a gene; V was cut back by 6 bases and J by 2 bases. The CDR3 extends over 18 amino acids. Germline CDR1 and CDR2: MRHNA and SNTAGT. CDR3 in amino acids: CASSVLAGGPEAYNEQFF. CDR3 in DNA: TGTGCCAGCAGCGTACTAGCGGGAGGGCCGGAAGCCTACAATGAGCAGTTCTTC.

This clone has a single count. The chain uses TRBV4-1 and TRBJ2-1; D unclear. V was shortened by 1 base and J by 4 bases, with 8 bases between the two germline ends. Germline-derived CDR1 and CDR2 are MGHRA and YSYEKL. This CDR3 spans 14 amino acids. The DNA of the CDR3 is TGCGCCAGCAGCCAAGGCCCAGGATACAATGAGCAGTTCTTC. As protein: CASSQGPGYNEQFF.

The chain uses TRBV19 and TRBJ1-5; D is undetermined. Trimming removed 3 bases from V and 3 bases from J, with 6 bases in between. The length of the CDR3 is 13 residues. CDR1 LNHDA and CDR2 SQIVND come from the germline V gene (reference sequence). The CDR3 DNA follows: TGTGCCAGTAGTATCAGTTCCAATCAGCCCCAGCATTTT. It is translated as CASSISSNQPQHF. Drawing the rest from reference TRBV19 and TRBJ1-5, the complete variable domain is DGGITQSPKYLFRKEGQNVTLSCEQNLNHDAMYWYRQDPGQGLRLIYYSQIVNDFQKGDIAEGYSVSREKKESFPLTVTSAQKNPTAFYLCASSISSNQPQHFGDGTRLSIL.